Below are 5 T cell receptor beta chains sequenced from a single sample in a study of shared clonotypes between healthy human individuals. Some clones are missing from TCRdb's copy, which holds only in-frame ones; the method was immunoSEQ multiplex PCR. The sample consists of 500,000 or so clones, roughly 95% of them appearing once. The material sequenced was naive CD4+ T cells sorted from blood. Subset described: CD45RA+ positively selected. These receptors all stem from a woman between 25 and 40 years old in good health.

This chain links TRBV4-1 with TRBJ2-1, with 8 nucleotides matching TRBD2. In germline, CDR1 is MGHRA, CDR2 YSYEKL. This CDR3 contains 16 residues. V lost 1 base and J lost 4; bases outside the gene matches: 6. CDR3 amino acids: CASSQARTSRYNEQFF. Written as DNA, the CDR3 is TGCGCCAGCAGCCAAGCGCGGACTAGCCGTTACAATGAGCAGTTCTTC.

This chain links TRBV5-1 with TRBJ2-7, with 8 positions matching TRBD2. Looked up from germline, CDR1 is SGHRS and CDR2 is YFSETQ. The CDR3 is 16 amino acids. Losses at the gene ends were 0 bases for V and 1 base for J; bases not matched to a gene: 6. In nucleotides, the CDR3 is TGCGCCAGCAGCTTGGCCCTACTAGCGGAATCCTACGAGCAGTACTTC. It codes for CASSLALLAESYEQYF.

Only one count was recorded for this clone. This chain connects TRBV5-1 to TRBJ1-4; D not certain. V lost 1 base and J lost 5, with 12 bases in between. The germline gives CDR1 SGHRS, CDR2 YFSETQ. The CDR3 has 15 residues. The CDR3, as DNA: TGCGCCAGCAGCTTGTTGAACAGACCAAATGAAAAACTGTTTTTT. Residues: CASSLLNRPNEKLFF.

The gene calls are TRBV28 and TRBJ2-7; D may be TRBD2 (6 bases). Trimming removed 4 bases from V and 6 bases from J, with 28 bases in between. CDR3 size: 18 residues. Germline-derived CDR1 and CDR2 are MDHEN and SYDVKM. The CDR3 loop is CASSYPSWGLESLGEQYF. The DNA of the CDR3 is TGTGCCAGCAGTTATCCTTCTTGGGGACTCGAGTCCCTCGGCGAGCAGTACTTC.

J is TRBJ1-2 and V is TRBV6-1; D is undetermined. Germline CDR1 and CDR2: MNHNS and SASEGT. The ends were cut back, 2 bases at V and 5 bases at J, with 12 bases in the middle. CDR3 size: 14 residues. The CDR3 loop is CASSESGSRYGYTF. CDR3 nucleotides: TGTGCCAGCAGTGAATCTGGCAGTCGATATGGCTACACCTTC.